The TCR beta chain under discussion was sequenced for a study of T cell responses to AZD1222 COVID-19 vaccine. Produced via immunoSEQ multiplex PCR; TCRdb's table is partial and in-frame only. There are around 100,000 clones in the sample; over 75% occur only once, and 15% to 20% lies in the top ten. Study-wide findings and caveats: Breadth and depth of Spike-specific TCRs rose after two AZD1222 doses.

Notes on this clone: No antigen is known for it.

The sample was peripheral blood, taken on day 0 of AZD1222 vaccination. This clonotype originated in an adult in good health.

DNA of the CDR3: TGTGCCAGCAGTTACTCGATGGGACAGGGGGCTTCACCCCTCCACTTT. Amino acid sequence: CASSYSMGQGASPLHF. The chain has TRBV6-5 and TRBJ1-6; 12 bases are a match to TRBD1. The germline V gene has CDR1 MNHEY and CDR2 SVGAGI. CDR3 length: 16 residues. J was trimmed by 9 bases and V by 0 bases; bases with no gene match: 3.